This T cell receptor beta chain is drawn from a study of blood T cells in healthy people across ages. On the study more broadly: In model experiments, template switching was able to capture about one barcoded beta molecule for every two T cells that were present. Study findings and constraints: Naive T cell percentage and TCR beta diversity correlated strongly. Getting older went along with TCR beta diversity per million T cells dropping roughly linearly.

As regards this clonotype: Its antigen is unknown.

A J-beta primer mix and a sample-barcoded 5' primer were used in a second PCR of roughly 6 to 12 cycles. A template-switch adaptor that had 12 random nucleotides put a tag on each cDNA molecule. One entry per CDR3 protein, called by TCRdb with MiXCR from the 5' RACE reads. The data contain 850,000 to 1,100,000 distinct CDR3 sequences, 30% to 40% of them singletons. This CDR3 spans 13 amino acids. V was shortened by 7 bases and J by 4 bases, with 14 bases between the two germline ends. CDR1 DFQATT and CDR2 SNEGSKA come from the germline V gene (reference sequence). Sequenced sample: blood. V and J are TRBV20-1 and TRBJ1-5, with D hard to call. This TCR came from a man in his late teens or twenties in good health. DNA for the CDR3: TGCAGTGGGAGGATCAGACGGAATCAGCCCCAGCATTTT. This translates into CSGRIRRNQPQHF.